This is a list of T cell receptor beta chains from one sample in a study of control samples from healthy donors and cancer patients. The table came from immunoSEQ multiplex PCR; TCRdb's copy has only in-frame clones and leaves some out. The sample has 400,000 to 450,000 clones; over 75% are singletons. What was sequenced was PBMCs. These receptors came from a man aged 35 to 55 with head and neck cancer. CDR3s include the opening cysteine and the closing phenylalanine or tryptophan. The D gene is left open where the match is weak. For some rows the clone size is stated as once, few or many, or as a class when expanded; others skip it.

V gene	CDR3 length	J gene	D gene	clone size	CDR3 DNA	CDR3 protein
TRBV10-1	14	TRBJ2-5	TRBD1	-	TGCGCCAGCTCCGACAGGGGTATCAGGGAGACCCAGTACTTC	CASSDRGIRETQYF
TRBV4-3	16	TRBJ2-5	-	-	TGCGCCAGCAGCCAAGGTGGGGGCGCGGTCACAGAGACCCAGTACTTC	CASSQGGGAVTETQYF
TRBV29-1	14	TRBJ2-1	TRBD1	-	TGCAGCGTCTTCGGGACAGGGGTATACAATGAGCAGTTCTTC	CSVFGTGVYNEQFF
TRBV7-9	14	TRBJ1-5	-	-	TGTGCCAGCAGCCAAAACAGGGACAATCAGCCCCAGCATTTT	CASSQNRDNQPQHF
TRBV10-3	13	TRBJ1-5	-	-	TGTGCCATCAGTGTCGGGGGCAATCAGCCCCAGCATTTT	CAISVGGNQPQHF
TRBV27	14	TRBJ2-1	TRBD1	once	TGTGCCAGCGCAAGGGACAGCTCCTACAATGAGCAGTTCTTC	CASARDSSYNEQFF
TRBV27	15	TRBJ2-7	-	once	TGTGCCAGCAGTTTAGGAGGGGGAAGCTCCTACGAGCAGTACTTC	CASSLGGGSSYEQYF
TRBV5-1	15	TRBJ2-2	TRBD2	once	TGCGCCAGCGTCTCTAGCGGAGTGGGCACCGGGGAGCTGTTTTTT	CASVSSGVGTGELFF
TRBV19	13	TRBJ1-6	TRBD1	-	TGTGCCAGTACCGGACAGGGGTCGGCACCCCTCCACTTT	CASTGQGSAPLHF
TRBV7-8	13	TRBJ1-1	-	once	TGTGCCAGCAGCTTAGTGGCAGGTCTTGAAGCTTTCTTT	CASSLVAGLEAFF
TRBV5-6	12	TRBJ1-1	-	-	TGTGCCAGCAGCTTATGGTTGACTGAAGCTTTCTTT	CASSLWLTEAFF
TRBV5-1	16	TRBJ1-1	-	-	TGCGCCAGCAGCTTGGCCGTTGGCAGAATAAACACTGAAGCTTTCTTT	CASSLAVGRINTEAFF
TRBV10-3	16	TRBJ2-7	-	-	TGTGCCATCAGTGAGCCAATTATGGGGGCCTCCTACGAGCAGTACTTC	CAISEPIMGASYEQYF
TRBV19	16	TRBJ1-1	-	-	TGTGCCAGTAGTATAGCCCGGGGGGCAAGGAACACTGAAGCTTTCTTT	CASSIARGARNTEAFF